Sequencing of this T cell receptor beta chain was carried out in a study of CD8 T cells in ankylosing spondylitis. Study outcomes and limitations: According to the report, clones linked to the disease were significantly enriched in matched synovial fluid samples taken from ankylosing spondylitis patients. CD8+ by phenotype, disease-linked clones were relatively rare in peripheral blood. The study identified a TCR beta motif of roughly eight highly homologous variants that appeared characteristic of ankylosing spondylitis blood.

Each TCR beta library was made by quantitative 5'-RACE that incorporated molecular barcodes. Using its own MiXCR run on the 5' RACE reads, TCRdb lists one record per CDR3 protein. The data hold approximately 110,000 distinct CDR3 sequences, with approximately 25% observed a single time. This clonotype was counted only a few times. Its antigen is unidentified. The sequenced material came from synovial fluid, either unsorted or a sorted T cell fraction (not recorded which). The receptor comes from a male donor with ankylosing spondylitis.

The CDR3 loop reads CASSSWGAEGNNEQFF. Here the CDR3 DNA reads TGTGCCAGCAGCTCCTGGGGGGCGGAGGGGAACAATGAGCAGTTCTTC. V is TRBV11-1 and J is TRBJ2-1; the D call may be TRBD1 or TRBD2 (6 bases each). The CDR3 is 16 residues long. V lost 4 bases and J 5 bases, leaving 18 bases between the germline ends. Germline loops: CDR1 SGHAT, CDR2 FQDESV (reference sequence).